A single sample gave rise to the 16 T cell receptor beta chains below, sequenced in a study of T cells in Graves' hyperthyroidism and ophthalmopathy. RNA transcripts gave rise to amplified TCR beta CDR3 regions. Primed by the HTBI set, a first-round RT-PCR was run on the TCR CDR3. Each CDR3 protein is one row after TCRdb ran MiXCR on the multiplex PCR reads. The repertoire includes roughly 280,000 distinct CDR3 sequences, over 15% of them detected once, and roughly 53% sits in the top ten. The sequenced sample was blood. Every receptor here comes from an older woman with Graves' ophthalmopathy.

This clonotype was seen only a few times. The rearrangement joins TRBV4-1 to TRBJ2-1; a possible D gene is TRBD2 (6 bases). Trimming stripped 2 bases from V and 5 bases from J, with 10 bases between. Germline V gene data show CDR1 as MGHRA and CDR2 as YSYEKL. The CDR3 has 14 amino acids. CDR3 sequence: CASSQPTSHNEQFF. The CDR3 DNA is TGCGCCAGCAGCCAACCCACTAGCCACAATGAGCAGTTCTTC.

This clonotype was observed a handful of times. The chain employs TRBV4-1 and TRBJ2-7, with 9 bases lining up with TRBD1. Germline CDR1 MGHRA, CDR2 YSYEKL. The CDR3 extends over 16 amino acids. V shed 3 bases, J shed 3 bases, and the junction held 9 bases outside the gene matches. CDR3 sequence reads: CASSHVTGTGHYEQYF. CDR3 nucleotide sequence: TGCGCCAGCAGCCATGTCACCGGGACAGGGCACTACGAGCAGTACTTC.

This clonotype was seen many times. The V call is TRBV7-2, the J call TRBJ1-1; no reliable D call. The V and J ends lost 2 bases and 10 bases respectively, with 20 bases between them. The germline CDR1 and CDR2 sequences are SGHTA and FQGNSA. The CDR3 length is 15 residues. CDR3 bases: TGTGCCAGCAGCTTATCATACGCCAACGGCCGGCCAGCTTTCTTT. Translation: CASSLSYANGRPAFF.

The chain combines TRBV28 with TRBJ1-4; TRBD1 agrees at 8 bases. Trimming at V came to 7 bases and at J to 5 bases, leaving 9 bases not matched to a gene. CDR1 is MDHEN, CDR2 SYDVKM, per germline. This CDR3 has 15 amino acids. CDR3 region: CASTRTGMLNEKLFF. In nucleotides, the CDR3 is TGTGCCAGCACAAGGACAGGGATGTTAAATGAAAAACTGTTTTTT.

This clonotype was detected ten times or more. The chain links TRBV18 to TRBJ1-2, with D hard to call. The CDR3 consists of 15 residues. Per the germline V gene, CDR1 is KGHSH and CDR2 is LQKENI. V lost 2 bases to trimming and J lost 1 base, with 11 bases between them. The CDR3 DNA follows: TGTGCCAGCTCACCAAGCGGGATCGGTAACTATGGCTACACCTTC. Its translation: CASSPSGIGNYGYTF.

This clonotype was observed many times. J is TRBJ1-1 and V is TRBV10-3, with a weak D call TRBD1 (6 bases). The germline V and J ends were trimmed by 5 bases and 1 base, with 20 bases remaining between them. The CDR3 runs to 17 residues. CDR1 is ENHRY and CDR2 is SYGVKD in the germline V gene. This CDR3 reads CAISPGSRAGQNTEAFF. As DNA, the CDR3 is TGTGCCATCAGTCCTGGTTCACGGGCGGGACAGAACACTGAAGCTTTCTTT.

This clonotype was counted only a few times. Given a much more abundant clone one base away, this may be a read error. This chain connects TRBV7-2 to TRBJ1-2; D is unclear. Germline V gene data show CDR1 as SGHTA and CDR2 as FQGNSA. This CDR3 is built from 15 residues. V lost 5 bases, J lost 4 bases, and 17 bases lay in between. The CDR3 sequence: CASSNGPLPGYGYTF. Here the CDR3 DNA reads TGTGCCAGCAGCAACGGGCCCCTACCCGGCTATGGCTACACCTTC.

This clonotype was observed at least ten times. In nucleotides, the CDR3 is TGTGCTAGTGGTTTAGGGGCCAGCGAGCAGTACTTC. Protein: CASGLGASEQYF. The chain combines TRBV12-5 with TRBJ2-7, with D possibly being TRBD1 (5 bases). Germline V gives CDR1 LGHNT, CDR2 FRNRAP. The CDR3 runs to 12 residues. V dropped 3 bases and J dropped 6 bases, with 9 bases sitting between them.

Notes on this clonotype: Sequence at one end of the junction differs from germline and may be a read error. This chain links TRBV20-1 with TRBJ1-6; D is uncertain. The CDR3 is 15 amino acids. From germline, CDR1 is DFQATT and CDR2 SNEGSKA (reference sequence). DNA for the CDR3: TGCAGTGCCCGCACCCCGGAGCCTTATAGTTCACCCCTCCACTTT. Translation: CSARTPEPYSSPLHF.

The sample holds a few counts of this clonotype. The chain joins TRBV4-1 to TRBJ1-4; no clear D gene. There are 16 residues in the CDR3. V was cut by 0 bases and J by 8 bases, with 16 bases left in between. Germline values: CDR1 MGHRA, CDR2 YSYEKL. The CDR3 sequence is CASSQDVGRPEEKLFF. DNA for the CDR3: TGCGCCAGCAGCCAAGATGTCGGGAGGCCGGAGGAAAAACTGTTTTTT.

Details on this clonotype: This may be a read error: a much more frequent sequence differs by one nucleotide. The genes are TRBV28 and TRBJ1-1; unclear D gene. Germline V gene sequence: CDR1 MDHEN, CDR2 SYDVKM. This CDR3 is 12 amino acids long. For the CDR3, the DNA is TGTGCCAGCGTATCGGTGAACAATGAAGCTTTCTTT. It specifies CASVSVNNEAFF.

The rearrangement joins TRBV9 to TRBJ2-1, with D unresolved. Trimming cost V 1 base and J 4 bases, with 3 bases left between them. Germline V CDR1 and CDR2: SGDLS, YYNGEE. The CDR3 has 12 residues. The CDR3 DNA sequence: TGTGCCAGCAGCGTACAGTACAATGAGCAGTTCTTC. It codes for CASSVQYNEQFF.

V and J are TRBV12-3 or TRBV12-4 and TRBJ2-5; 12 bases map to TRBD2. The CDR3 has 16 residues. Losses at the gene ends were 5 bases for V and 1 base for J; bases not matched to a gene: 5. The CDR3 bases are TGTGCCAGCAGTCTTGGACTAGCGGGGACCCAAGAGACCCAGTACTTC. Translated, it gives CASSLGLAGTQETQYF.

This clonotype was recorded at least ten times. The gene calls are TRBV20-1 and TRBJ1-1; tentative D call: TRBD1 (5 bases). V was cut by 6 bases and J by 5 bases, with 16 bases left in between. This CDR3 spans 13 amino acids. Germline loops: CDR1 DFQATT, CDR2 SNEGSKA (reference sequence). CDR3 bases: TGCAGTGCGGACCCTAGCCGGGGGACTGAAGCTTTCTTT. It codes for CSADPSRGTEAFF.

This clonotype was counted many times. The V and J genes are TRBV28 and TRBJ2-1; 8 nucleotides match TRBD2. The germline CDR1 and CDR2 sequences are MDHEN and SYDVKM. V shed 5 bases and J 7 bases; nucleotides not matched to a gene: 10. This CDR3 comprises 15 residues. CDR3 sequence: CASSIAGTDANEQFF. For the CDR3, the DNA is TGTGCCAGCAGTATAGCGGGAACTGACGCGAATGAGCAGTTCTTC.

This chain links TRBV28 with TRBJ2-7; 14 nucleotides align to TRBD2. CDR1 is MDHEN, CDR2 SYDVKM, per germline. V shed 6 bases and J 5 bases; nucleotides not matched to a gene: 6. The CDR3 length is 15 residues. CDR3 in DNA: TGTGCCAGCAGCTTGACTAGCGGGAGGGTAGACGAGCAGTACTTC. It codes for CASSLTSGRVDEQYF.